Below, 15 T cell receptor beta chains from the same sample are listed, as sequenced in a study of blood T cell repertoires in COVID-19. Sequencing used immunoSEQ multiplex PCR; TCRdb keeps in-frame clones, though not all of them. Of over 40,000 clones listed, about 90% are singletons. Sequencing was carried out using peripheral blood. The receptor set was obtained from a human donor in a cohort sampled during active COVID-19.

V and J are TRBV9 and TRBJ1-6; 10 bases are shared with TRBD1. From germline, CDR1 is SGDLS and CDR2 YYNGEE. After removal of 2 bases from V and 7 bases from J, the junction contained 0 bases not matched to a gene. The CDR3 covers 14 residues. This CDR3 reads CASSVGQGNSPLHF. As DNA, the CDR3 is TGTGCCAGCAGCGTGGGACAGGGGAATTCACCCCTCCACTTT.

The chain uses TRBV4-1 and TRBJ2-4; TRBD1 might be the D (6 bases). The CDR3 totals 17 residues. Between the trimmed V and J ends, which lost 5 bases and 0 bases, there was a span of 17 bases. The germline CDR1 and CDR2 sequences are MGHRA and YSYEKL. In nucleotides, the CDR3 is TGCGCCAGCAGCTCACCAGTTGGGGGCCTAGCCAAAAACATTCAGTACTTC. As protein: CASSSPVGGLAKNIQYF.

The chain recombines TRBV5-4 with TRBJ2-3; D is unclear. This CDR3 has 15 residues. With 1 base removed from V and 0 bases from J, the gap between germline ends came to 9 bases. Germline CDR1 SGHNT, CDR2 YYREEE (reference sequence). The CDR3 DNA reads as TGTGCCAGCAGCTTGCGCCCGAGAAGCACAGATACGCAGTATTTT. Its translation: CASSLRPRSTDTQYF.

This chain's CDR3 is CASSLGLAGGPRMEQYF. CDR3 nucleotides: TGCGCCAGCAGCTTGGGACTAGCGGGAGGGCCACGTATGGAGCAGTACTTC. This chain uses TRBV5-1 with TRBJ2-7; 14 nucleotides line up with TRBD2. CDR3 length equals 17 residues. V dropped 0 bases and J dropped 7; count of bases not matched to a gene: 9. Germline V gene lookup returns CDR1 SGHRS and CDR2 YFSETQ. Combining the CDR3 with reference TRBV5-1 and TRBJ2-7 gives the whole variable domain KAGVTQTPRYLIKTRGQQVTLSCSPISGHRSVSWYQQTPGQGLQFLFEYFSETQRNKGNFPGRFSGRQFSNSRSEMNVSTLELGDSALYLCASSLGLAGGPRMEQYFGPGTRLTVT.

The chain joins TRBV3-1 (or the pseudogene TRBV3-2) to TRBJ2-1; D is perhaps TRBD1 (5 bases). The V end lost 1 base, the J end lost 4 bases, and 14 bases lay between the germline ends. The CDR3 has 16 residues. CDR1 and CDR2 from the germline V gene are LGHDT and YNNKEL (reference sequence). CDR3 sequence reads: CASSQGPRVGYNEQFF. DNA of the CDR3: TGTGCCAGCAGCCAAGGACCCAGGGTAGGTTACAATGAGCAGTTCTTC.

This clone was seen just once. The rearrangement joins TRBV7-2 to TRBJ1-4; possibly TRBD1 for D (5 bases). Germline CDR1 and CDR2: SGHTA and FQGNSA. Deletions cut 5 bases from V and 4 bases from J, with 14 bases between. There are 15 residues in the CDR3. CDR3 sequence reads: CASSTLQGGNEKLFF. In nucleotides, the CDR3 is TGTGCCAGCAGCACCCTTCAGGGAGGTAATGAAAAACTGTTTTTT.

The chain joins TRBV5-4 to TRBJ2-1; D is perhaps TRBD1 (6 bases). The CDR3 sequence is 14 residues long. CDR1 is SGHNT and CDR2 is YYREEE in the germline V gene (reference sequence). Deletions cut 1 base from V and 7 bases from J, with 12 bases between. Here the CDR3 reads CASSLHAGENEQFF. In DNA form, the CDR3 reads TGTGCCAGCAGCTTGCACGCAGGGGAGAATGAGCAGTTCTTC.

This chain connects TRBV5-1 to TRBJ2-7; the match to TRBD1 covers 8 bases. The CDR3 has 15 residues. Trimming removed 0 bases from V and 0 bases from J; junction bases left unmatched: 2. CDR1 SGHRS and CDR2 YFSETQ come from the germline V gene. The CDR3, as DNA: TGCGCCAGCAGCTTGGACGGACAGGGCTCCTACGAGCAGTACTTC. Its translation is CASSLDGQGSYEQYF.

The V call is TRBV28, the J call TRBJ2-7, with D possibly TRBD2 on 6 matching bases. The CDR3 totals 13 residues. Trimming shortened V by 3 bases and J by 3 bases, and 9 bases separated the two germline ends. CDR1 and CDR2 from the germline V gene are MDHEN and SYDVKM. Written as DNA, the CDR3 is TGTGCCAGCAGTTTGGGGACTGACTACGAGCAGTACTTC. Protein: CASSLGTDYEQYF.

V usage is TRBV4-1 and J usage is TRBJ2-7; TRBD2 agrees at 8 bases. The trim removed 0 bases at V and 2 bases at J, leaving 0 bases unmatched. The V gene's germline CDR1 is MGHRA and CDR2 YSYEKL. The CDR3 loop spans 14 amino acids. The CDR3 protein is CASSQERGAYEQYF. As DNA, the CDR3 is TGCGCCAGCAGCCAAGAGCGGGGGGCCTACGAGCAGTACTTC.

The rearrangement links TRBV29-1 to TRBJ1-5; 7 bases match TRBD1. J lost 7 bases, V lost 6 bases, and 9 bases had no gene match. The CDR3 is made up of 13 amino acids. CDR1 SQVTM and CDR2 ANQGSEA come from the germline V gene. This chain's CDR3 is CSVARGDWQPQHF. The CDR3 DNA reads as TGCAGCGTCGCCAGGGGGGACTGGCAGCCCCAGCATTTT.

This chain uses TRBV10-3 with TRBJ2-7; 8 bases are a match to TRBD2. Germline V lookup: CDR1 ENHRY, CDR2 SYGVKD. The CDR3 loop spans 14 amino acids. After removal of 4 bases from V and 5 bases from J, the junction contained 7 bases not matched to a gene. The chain's CDR3 is CAISVGPGGNEQYF. CDR3 coding DNA: TGTGCCATCAGTGTGGGGCCGGGGGGGAACGAGCAGTACTTC.

The chain is built from TRBV2 and TRBJ2-6; TRBD2 matches at 11 bases. Per the germline V gene, CDR1 is SNHLY and CDR2 is FYNNEI. V lost 7 bases to trimming and J lost 0 bases; unmatched junction nucleotides: 11. This CDR3 is built from 19 residues. CDR3 DNA sequence: TGTGCCAGCACTCCCCTAGCGGGGGGCTTAGGCTCTGGGGCCAACGTCCTGACTTTC. This sequence encodes CASTPLAGGLGSGANVLTF.

The CDR3 bases are TGTGCCTGGAACGCAGGGTTGTTGTGGAATCAGCCCCAGCATTTT. Residues: CAWNAGLLWNQPQHF. The chain employs TRBV30 and TRBJ1-5, with a possible D match to TRBD1 (5 bases). The length of the CDR3 is 15 residues. CDR1 GTSNPN and CDR2 SVGIG come from the germline V gene (reference sequence). The V end lost 4 bases, the J end lost 4 bases, and 17 bases lay between the germline ends. The full variable domain, with the rest looked up from reference TRBV30 and TRBJ1-5, is SQTIHQWPATLVQPVGSPLSLECTVEGTSNPNLYWYRQAAGRGLQLLFYSVGIGQISSEVPQNLSASRPQDRQFILSSKKLLLSDSGFYLCAWNAGLLWNQPQHFGDGTRLSIL.

The rearrangement links TRBV7-8 to TRBJ1-2; D is possibly TRBD1 (6 bases). The V gene's germline CDR1 is SGHVS and CDR2 FQNEAQ. There are 14 residues in the CDR3. Trimming removed 2 bases at V and 5 bases at J, with 12 bases between. The CDR3 region has the DNA TGTGCCAGCAGCTTACCGGGACAAGAATATGGCTACACCTTC. This gives the protein CASSLPGQEYGYTF.